This TCR beta chain derives from a study of CD4 T cells in relation to SARS-CoV-2 and coronaviruses. At the level of the study: ViraFEST: approximately nine-day antigen culture of PBMCs, then TCR beta CDR3 sequencing.

With respect to this clone: Antigen unknown.

Overall study results and limits: This crossreactivity analysis covered spike protein alone, no other viral proteins.

The repertoire was sequenced with immunoSEQ multiplex PCR; TCRdb's copy has only in-frame clones and lacks some. The profile covers over 20,000 clones, with over 70% appearing a single time and under 15% taken by the ten largest. Germline values: CDR1 DFQATT, CDR2 SNEGSKA (reference sequence). The CDR3 runs to 10 residues. V lost 3 bases and J 4 bases, leaving 3 bases between the germline ends. Before the COVID-19 pandemic, during about 2010-2019, CD4+ T cells were taken from unexposed donors. The cells were cultured for roughly 11 days before CD4+ T cells were isolated. Unexposed-donor CD4+ T cells were probed with SARS-CoV-2 S/N and four cold-coronavirus spikes, cells permitting. About 1.9 million PBMCs per well were cultured with approximately 10 IU/ml IL-2.

The source of this sequence is a human donor in good health. This chain links TRBV20-1 with TRBJ1-2; no definite D call. Sequencing was carried out using CD4+ T cells from PBMCs, cultured in vitro. This chain's CDR3 is CSARSYGYTF. CDR3 in DNA: TGCAGTGCTAGGAGCTATGGCTACACCTTC.